The 14 T cell receptor gamma chains given below trace back to one sample, sequenced in a study of Vγ9Vδ2 T cells in congenital toxoplasmosis (dated by TCRdb to the early 2020s). TCRdb lists the instrument as Illumina MiSeq. Template-switch reverse transcription with SuperScript II was used to generate cDNA, with TRGC- and TRDC-specific primers combined in a single tube. The TRGC primer was designed for binding to both the TRGC1 and TRGC2 constant genes. TCRdb called clones afresh from the public reads with CATT; identical DNA rows were later merged. This sample has some 150 gamma-chain clones, none of them a singleton. In total, the top ten clones hold around 75% of the sample. Sequenced sample: gamma-delta T cells from blood. Receptors were obtained from a child under 10 years old born to a mother with Toxoplasma gondii infection during pregnancy, either congenitally infected or uninfected (not recorded which).

A remark on this clone: TCRdb's entry gives the protein of a much larger clone, which mismatches this DNA's translation at residue 3, likely from a read error; the protein reported here is translated from the DNA. This sequence joins TRGV8 and TRGJP1. The CDR3 has 13 amino acids. Germline V gives CDR1 VENAVY, CDR2 YDSYNSRV. CDR3 bases: TGTGCCTCCTGGGATACCACTGGTTGGTTCAAGATATTT. This codes for CASWDTTGWFKIF.

This clone turned up a few times. TCRdb records a much larger clone's protein for this DNA, with a difference at residue 5 that likely arises from a read error; the protein given is the translation of the DNA. V usage is TRGV4 and J usage is TRGJ1 or TRGJ2. This CDR3 region has 14 residues. Germline V gene lookup returns CDR1 EGSTGY and CDR2 YDSYTSSV. CDR3: CATWGGPDYYKKLF. The CDR3 bases are TGTGCCACCTGGGGTGGGCCGGATTATTATAAGAAACTCTTT.

About this clone itself: The translation of this DNA and the TCRdb protein of a much larger clone differ at residue 6, probably owing to a read error; the protein shown here is translated from the DNA. The chain links TRGV3 to TRGJ1 or TRGJ2. The J segment lost 4 bases and the V segment lost 2 bases, leaving 8 bases of the junction unmatched. CDR1 and CDR2 from the germline V gene are VTNTFY and YDVSTARD (reference sequence). The CDR3 spans 14 residues. CDR3 region: CATWDKPGYYKKLF. CDR3 bases: TGTGCCACCTGGGACAAGCCGGGGTATTATAAGAAACTCTTT.

A word on this clone: This likely traces to a read error, being one base from a far larger clone. This specimen includes other DNA sequences encoding the same CDR3. The chain uses TRGV10 and TRGJP1. TRGV10 belongs to the ORF category, with a function that is uncertain. CDR3 size: 12 residues. As DNA, the CDR3 is TGTGCGGCGGATACCACTGGTTGGTTCAAGATATTT. Translation: CAADTTGWFKIF.

This clone was detected only a few times. The protein recorded in TCRdb matches a much larger clone and deviates from this DNA's translation at residue 8, suggesting a read error; the protein here is obtained by translating the DNA. The chain carries TRGV3 and TRGJ1 or TRGJ2. CDR1 is VTNTFY, CDR2 YDVSTARD, per germline (reference sequence). The V segment lost 0 bases and the J segment 4 bases; nucleotides outside the gene matches: 6. The CDR3 is 14 residues long. CDR3 DNA sequence: TGTGCCACCTGGGACAGGCCGGAGTATTATAAGAAACTCTTT. This sequence encodes CATWDRPEYYKKLF.

On this clone itself: The amino acid sequence in TCRdb belongs to a much larger clone and departs from this DNA's translation at residue 11, likely a sequencing read error; the sequence shown is translated from the DNA. The chain combines TRGV9 with TRGJP. The J gene is absent in TCRdb and was assigned here via DNA matching to germline. CDR1 GITISATS and CDR2 ISYDGTV come from the germline V gene (reference sequence). This CDR3 has 17 amino acids. In DNA, the CDR3 is TGTGCCTTGTGGGAGTTACAACAAGAGTTGGACAAAAAAATCAAGGTATTT. Translation gives CALWELQQELDKKIKVF.

This clone was counted a few times. It is likely a read error: a sequence one base away is far more abundant. This same CDR3 is encoded by further DNA sequences in the sample. The J gene was not called, though the V gene is TRGV9. From germline, CDR1 is GITISATS and CDR2 ISYDGTV (reference sequence). The length of the CDR3 is 10 residues. As DNA, the CDR3 is TGTGCCTTGTGGGAGGAGAAGAAGCTCTTT. Protein product: CALWEEKKLF.

This clone appeared a few times. A read error likely explains this, since a far larger clone differs by one base. Other DNA sequences in the sample encode the same CDR3. J is TRGJP1 and V is TRGV10. TRGV10 belongs to the ORF category, with a function that is uncertain. V shed 12 bases, J shed 0 bases, and the junction held 8 bases outside the gene matches. There are 14 residues in the CDR3. In DNA form, the CDR3 reads TGTGCTGCATGGGATTATACCACTGGTTGGTTCAAGATATTT. Its translation is CAAWDYTTGWFKIF.

This clone was detected only a few times. TCRdb's protein, taken from a much larger clone, differs from this DNA's translation at residue 5, likely owing to a read error; the protein displayed comes from the DNA. V is TRGV4 and J is TRGJ1 or TRGJ2. The CDR3 sequence is 14 residues long. Germline loops: CDR1 EGSTGY, CDR2 YDSYTSSV. The CDR3 loop reads CATWVGPDYYKKLF. The CDR3 DNA is TGTGCCACCTGGGTTGGGCCGGATTATTATAAGAAACTCTTT.

In its sample, this clone is medium-sized. The chain joins TRGV9 to TRGJP. This CDR3 has 16 residues. Trimming at V came to 3 bases and at J to 5 bases, leaving 4 bases not matched to a gene. The V gene's germline CDR1 is GITISATS and CDR2 ISYDGTV (reference sequence). DNA for the CDR3: TGTGCCTTGTGGGAGTTCGAAGAGTTGGGCAAAAAAATCAAGGTATTT. Residues: CALWEFEELGKKIKVF.

This clone turned up a few times. TCRdb's protein, taken from a much larger clone, differs from this DNA's translation at residue 3, likely owing to a read error; the protein displayed comes from the DNA. This chain connects TRGV3 to TRGJ1 or TRGJ2. The CDR3 is made up of 14 amino acids. CDR1 is VTNTFY and CDR2 is YDVSTARD in the germline V gene (reference sequence). CDR3 DNA sequence: TGTGCCATCTGGGACAGGCCGGGGTATTATAAGAAACTCTTT. This translates into CAIWDRPGYYKKLF.

Note on this clone: TCRdb records a much larger clone's protein for this DNA, with a difference at residue 3 that likely arises from a read error; the protein given is the translation of the DNA. The rearrangement uses TRGV10 and TRGJP1. TRGV10 is an ORF; its function is uncertain. CDR3 length: 11 amino acids. The chain's CDR3 is CAEWDYWFKIF. DNA of the CDR3: TGTGCTGAGTGGGATTATTGGTTCAAGATATTT.

Remarks on this clone: This DNA's translation and the protein TCRdb lists, from a much larger clone, do not match at residue 8, likely due to a read error; the protein shown is translated from the DNA. The chain links TRGV3 to TRGJ1 or TRGJ2. Germline CDR1 and CDR2: VTNTFY and YDVSTARD (reference sequence). V shed 0 bases and J 3 bases; nucleotides not matched to a gene: 11. This CDR3 is built from 16 residues. The CDR3 DNA reads as TGTGCCACCTGGGACAGGCCCGTGCTACTTTATTATAAGAAACTCTTT. It specifies CATWDRPVLLYYKKLF.

In its sample, this clone was seen a few times. For this DNA, TCRdb reports the protein of a much larger clone, which diverges at residue 8, most likely from a read error; the protein presented here is translated directly from the DNA. The rearrangement links TRGV10 to TRGJP1. TRGV10 is an ORF, with its function uncertain. This CDR3 has 11 amino acids. CDR3 coding DNA: TGTGCTGCGTGGGATTATTGGTCCAAGATATTT. It yields the protein CAAWDYWSKIF.